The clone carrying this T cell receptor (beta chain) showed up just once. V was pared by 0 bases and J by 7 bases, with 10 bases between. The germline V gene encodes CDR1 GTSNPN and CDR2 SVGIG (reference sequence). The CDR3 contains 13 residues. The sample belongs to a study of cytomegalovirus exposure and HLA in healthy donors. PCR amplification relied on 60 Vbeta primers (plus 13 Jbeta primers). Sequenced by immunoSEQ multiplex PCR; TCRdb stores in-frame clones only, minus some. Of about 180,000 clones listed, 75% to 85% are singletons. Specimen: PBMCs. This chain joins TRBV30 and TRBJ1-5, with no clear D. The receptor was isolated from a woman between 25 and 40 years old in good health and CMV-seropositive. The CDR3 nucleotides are TGTGCCTGGAGTGTCCACACGGGGCAGCCCCAGCATTTT. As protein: CAWSVHTGQPQHF.